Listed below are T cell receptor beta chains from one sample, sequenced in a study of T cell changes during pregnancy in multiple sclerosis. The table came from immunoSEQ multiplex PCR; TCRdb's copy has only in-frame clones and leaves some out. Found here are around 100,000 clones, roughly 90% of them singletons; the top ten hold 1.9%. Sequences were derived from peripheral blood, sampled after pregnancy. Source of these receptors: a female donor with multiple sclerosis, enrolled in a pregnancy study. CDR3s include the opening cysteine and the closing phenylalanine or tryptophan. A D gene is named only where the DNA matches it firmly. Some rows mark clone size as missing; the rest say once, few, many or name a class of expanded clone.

CAIQPRGNTGELFF | TGTGCCATCCAGCCCCGGGGGAACACCGGGGAGCTGTTTTTT | TRBJ2-2 | TRBV6-5 | - | -
CAISSTSGGYEQYF | TGTGCCATCAGTTCGACTAGCGGTGGATACGAGCAGTACTTC | TRBJ2-7 | TRBV10-3 | TRBD2 | -
CASSLSGGTEAFF | TGCGCCAGCAGCCTCTCAGGGGGCACTGAAGCTTTCTTT | TRBJ1-1 | TRBV4-3 | TRBD1 | -
CASSITSGRADEQYF | TGTGCCAGCAGCATAACTAGCGGGAGGGCAGACGAGCAGTACTTC | TRBJ2-7 | TRBV7-6 | TRBD2 | -
CASSLDGRGTGELFF | TGTGCCAGCAGCTTAGACGGCAGGGGCACCGGGGAGCTGTTTTTT | TRBJ2-2 | TRBV7-6 | - | -
CASSYWTGEGYTF | TGTGCCAGCAGTTACTGGACAGGGGAGGGCTACACCTTC | TRBJ1-2 | TRBV5-6 | TRBD1 | once
CASSAPFSTDTQYF | TGTGCCAGCAGCGCCCCCTTTAGCACAGATACGCAGTATTTT | TRBJ2-3 | TRBV9 | - | -
CASSFSGAGTSGSYEQYF | TGTGCCAGCAGTTTCTCTGGGGCCGGGACTAGCGGCTCCTACGAGCAGTACTTC | TRBJ2-7 | TRBV28 | TRBD2 | -
CASSQGQSYGYTF | TGTGCCAGCTCACAAGGACAGTCTTATGGCTACACCTTC | TRBJ1-2 | TRBV18 | - | -
CASSLAPGQNSPLHF | TGTGCCAGCAGCTTAGCCCCTGGACAGAATTCACCCCTCCACTTT | TRBJ1-6 | TRBV7-2 | - | -
CAWSASEQGVYGYTF | TGTGCCTGGAGTGCCTCTGAACAGGGGGTTTATGGCTACACCTTC | TRBJ1-2 | TRBV30 | TRBD1 | -
CASSGERAPGTEAFF | TGTGCCAGCAGTGGAGAGAGGGCCCCGGGCACTGAAGCTTTCTTT | TRBJ1-1 | TRBV6-1 | - | once
CARVKAGADWDEQFF | TGCGCCAGAGTTAAAGCGGGAGCAGATTGGGATGAGCAGTTCTTC | TRBJ2-1 | TRBV10-1 | TRBD2 | -
CASSQGTATNEKLFF | TGTGCCAGCAGCCAGGGGACAGCAACTAATGAAAAACTGTTTTTT | TRBJ1-4 | TRBV14 | TRBD1 | -
CASSWTPYNSPLHF | TGTGCCAGCAGCTGGACACCTTATAATTCACCCCTCCACTTT | TRBJ1-6 | TRBV7-2 | - | -
CATSREQGASYGYTF | TGTGCCACCAGCAGAGAACAGGGGGCGTCGTATGGCTACACCTTC | TRBJ1-2 | TRBV15 | TRBD1 | -
CASSLKGGTGGTDTQYF | TGTGCCAGCAGCCTTAAGGGGGGTACGGGGGGAACAGATACGCAGTATTTT | TRBJ2-3 | TRBV7-2 | - | -
CASSIGGSNTDTQYF | TGTGCCAGTAGTATTGGAGGGAGTAACACAGATACGCAGTATTTT | TRBJ2-3 | TRBV19 | - | -
CASSLDLTAYGYTF | TGTGCCAGCAGCTTAGACTTGACAGCCTATGGCTACACCTTC | TRBJ1-2 | TRBV11-3 | - | -
CASSLDSGQETQYF | TGTGCCAGCTCACTGGACTCTGGCCAAGAGACCCAGTACTTC | TRBJ2-5 | TRBV18 | - | -
CASSQVGGTSSGYTF | TGTGCCAGCAGCCAAGTAGGAGGGACTTCGAGTGGCTACACCTTC | TRBJ1-2 | TRBV14 | - | -
CASSETGGLSSSPLHF | TGTGCCAGCAGTGAAACAGGGGGCCTTTCTTCGTCACCCCTCCACTTT | TRBJ1-6 | TRBV6-4 | TRBD1 | -
CASSLGTQASTDTQYF | TGTGCCAGCAGTTTGGGGACACAGGCTAGCACAGATACGCAGTATTTT | TRBJ2-3 | TRBV6-5 | - | -
CASSLGRDGYTF | TGCGCCAGCAGCTTGGGCAGGGATGGCTACACCTTC | TRBJ1-2 | TRBV5-1 | - | few
CASFDPVAWDSRGEQYF | TGCGCCAGCTTCGATCCTGTGGCGTGGGATTCTCGGGGCGAGCAGTACTTC | TRBJ2-7 | TRBV5-1 | - | -
CASADSSHQPQHF | TGTGCCAGTGCCGACAGTTCCCATCAGCCCCAGCATTTT | TRBJ1-5 | TRBV19 | - | -
CASRPGQGRMNTEAFF | TGTGCCAGTAGGCCAGGACAGGGGCGAATGAACACTGAAGCTTTCTTT | TRBJ1-1 | TRBV19 | TRBD1 | -
CASSLEGYQETQYF | TGTGCCAGCAGCTTGGAGGGGTACCAAGAGACCCAGTACTTC | TRBJ2-5 | TRBV5-4 | - | -
CAWNLLPTDTQYF | TGTGCCTGGAATCTCCTTCCCACAGATACGCAGTATTTT | TRBJ2-3 | TRBV30 | - | -
CASTPFGAYSNQPQHF | TGTGCCAGCACCCCTTTTGGGGCTTATAGCAATCAGCCCCAGCATTTT | TRBJ1-5 | TRBV2 | - | -
CSRDSGYGYTF | TGCAGTAGGGACAGCGGCTATGGCTACACCTTC | TRBJ1-2 | TRBV20-1 | TRBD1 | -
CASSLAGVFTDTQYF | TGCGCCAGCAGCTTGGCCGGAGTATTCACAGATACGCAGTATTTT | TRBJ2-3 | TRBV5-1 | - | -
CASRRLAGTLAKNIQYF | TGTGCCAGCAGAAGACTAGCGGGGACCTTAGCCAAAAACATTCAGTACTTC | TRBJ2-4 | TRBV2 | TRBD2 | -
CASSPIGAPTGSGELFF | TGTGCCAGCAGCCCCATAGGGGCCCCGACCGGATCCGGGGAGCTGTTTTTT | TRBJ2-2 | TRBV5-4 | - | -
CASSSLFFGQDHYGYTF | TGTGCCAGCAGCTCACTTTTTTTCGGACAGGACCACTATGGCTACACCTTC | TRBJ1-2 | TRBV7-9 | TRBD1 | -
CASSQGQGLAHTQYF | TGCGCCAGCAGCCAAGGTCAAGGACTAGCTCATACGCAGTATTTT | TRBJ2-3 | TRBV4-3 | TRBD2 | -
CASSYDRGYGGYTF | TGTGCCAGCAGTTACGATAGGGGTTATGGTGGCTACACCTTC | TRBJ1-2 | TRBV6-5 | - | -